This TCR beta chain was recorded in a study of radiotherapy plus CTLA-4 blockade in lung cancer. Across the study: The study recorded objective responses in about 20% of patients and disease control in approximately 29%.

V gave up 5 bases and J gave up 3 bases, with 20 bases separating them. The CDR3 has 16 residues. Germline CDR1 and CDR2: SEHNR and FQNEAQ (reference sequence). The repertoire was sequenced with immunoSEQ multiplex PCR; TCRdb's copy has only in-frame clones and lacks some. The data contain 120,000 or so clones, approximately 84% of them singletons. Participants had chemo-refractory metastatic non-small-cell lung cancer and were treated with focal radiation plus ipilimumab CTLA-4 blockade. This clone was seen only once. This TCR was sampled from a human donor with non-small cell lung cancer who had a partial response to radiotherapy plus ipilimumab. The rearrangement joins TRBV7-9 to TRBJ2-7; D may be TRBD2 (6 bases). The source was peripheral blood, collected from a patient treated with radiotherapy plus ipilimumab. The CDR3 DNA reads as TGTGCCAGCAGCAGAGTGGGACTCTTGGGGAACTACGAGCAGTACTTC. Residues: CASSRVGLLGNYEQYF. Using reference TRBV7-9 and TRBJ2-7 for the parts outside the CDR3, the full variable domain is DTGVSQNPRHKITKRGQNVTFRCDPISEHNRLYWYRQTLGQGPEFLTYFQNEAQLEKSRLLSDRFSAERPKGSFSTLEIQRTEQGDSAMYLCASSRVGLLGNYEQYFGPGTRLTVT.